This T cell receptor (beta chain) is from a study of blood T cell repertoires in COVID-19. Trimming removed 2 bases from V and 6 bases from J, with 5 bases in between. The germline V gene encodes CDR1 SGHDN and CDR2 FVKESK. The CDR3 contains 11 residues. The data were produced by immunoSEQ multiplex PCR, yet TCRdb's version contains in-frame clones alone and is incomplete. The data contain over 75,000 clones, roughly 84% of them seen just once; the ten biggest clones take up roughly 32%. The source is a woman of 80 years or more with active or convalescent COVID-19. What was sequenced was peripheral blood. This chain uses TRBV14 with TRBJ2-7; D gene ambiguous. CDR3 nucleotides: TGTGCCAGCAGCCAAAATATCGAGCAGTACTTC. Amino acid sequence: CASSQNIEQYF. The full variable domain, with the rest looked up from reference TRBV14 and TRBJ2-7, is EAGVTQFPSHSVIEKGQTVTLRCDPISGHDNLYWYRRVMGKEIKFLLHFVKESKQDESGMPNNRFLAERTGGTYSTLKVQPAELEDSGVYFCASSQNIEQYFGPGTRLTVT.